One and the same sample provided the 27 T cell receptor beta chains below, sequenced in a study of post-analysis software for immune sequencing data. Study-wide results and limits: When patients were compared with controls, 4 or 5 TRBV segments were more frequent, TRBV5-6, TRBV5-1 and TRBV20-1 among them.

These receptors' antigens are unknown. Included in the TCR beta cDNA libraries were unique molecular identifiers. TCRdb used MiXCR to reprocess the PCR reads, holding one entry per CDR3 protein. The sample records about 760,000 distinct CDR3 sequences, 30% being singletons. Sequenced: blood. These receptors originate from a girl between 10 and 17 years old with multiple sclerosis.

The chain joins TRBV5-5 to TRBJ2-3; D assignment may be TRBD1 or TRBD2 (5 bases each). The CDR3 spans 17 residues. CDR1 and CDR2 from the germline V gene are SGHKS and YYEKEE (reference sequence). V was clipped by 0 bases and J by 2 bases, with 16 bases between them. CDR3 sequence reads: CASSLDWGRGVTDTQYF. The CDR3, as DNA: TGTGCCAGCAGCTTGGATTGGGGTCGAGGGGTCACAGATACGCAGTATTTT.

The CDR3 spells CASSFRYRGLVLDTQYF. The CDR3 DNA is TGTGCCAGCAGTTTCCGATACAGGGGGCTGGTCCTTGATACGCAGTATTTT. The chain uses TRBV28 and TRBJ2-3; 9 bases are shared with TRBD1. The CDR3 consists of 17 residues. The trim removed 3 bases at V and 6 bases at J, leaving 13 bases unmatched. The germline V gene encodes CDR1 MDHEN and CDR2 SYDVKM. Full variable domain (remainder filled in from reference TRBV28 and TRBJ2-3): DVKVTQSSRYLVKRTGEKVFLECVQDMDHENMFWYRQDPGLGLRLIYFSYDVKMKEKGDIPEGYSVSREKKERFSLILESASTNQTSMYLCASSFRYRGLVLDTQYFGPGTRLTVL.

This clonotype was observed at least ten times. This rearrangement joins TRBV20-1 to TRBJ2-7; D call uncertain. Germline-derived CDR1 and CDR2 are DFQATT and SNEGSKA (reference sequence). Trimming took 5 bases from V and 0 from J, leaving 5 bases between them. The CDR3 consists of 11 residues. The DNA for the CDR3 is TGCAGTGCTGGGGACTCCTACGAGCAGTACTTC. Amino acid sequence: CSAGDSYEQYF.

The V call is TRBV3-1, the J call TRBJ2-1; possible D gene TRBD2, 5 bases. This CDR3 comprises 16 residues. V lost 4 bases, J lost 6 bases, and 19 bases lay in between. CDR1 is LGHDT, CDR2 YNNKEL, per germline (reference sequence). CDR3 nucleotides: TGTGCCAGCAGCCCCTACGGGGTTTTTAGTGCCAATGAGCAGTTCTTC. Its translation: CASSPYGVFSANEQFF.

V usage is TRBV5-1 and J usage is TRBJ2-1; 7 bases line up with TRBD2. Losses at the gene ends were 4 bases for V and 0 bases for J; bases not matched to a gene: 7. Germline loops: CDR1 SGHRS, CDR2 YFSETQ. The CDR3 is 16 amino acids. CDR3 sequence: CASSVRGGGSYNEQFF. CDR3 sequence (DNA): TGCGCCAGCAGCGTCCGGGGCGGGGGCTCCTACAATGAGCAGTTCTTC.

Worth noting for this clonotype: This may stem from a read error, because a much larger clone lies one nucleotide away. The chain couples TRBV6-6 to TRBJ2-1; maybe TRBD2 (6 bases). The CDR3 runs to 14 residues. Trimming took off 2 bases at V and 10 bases at J, with 15 bases between the two ends. CDR1 MNHNY and CDR2 SVGAGI come from the germline V gene (reference sequence). The CDR3 region is CASSYLAPGVEQFF. CDR3 nucleotide sequence: TGTGCCAGCAGTTACCTAGCCCCGGGGGTCGAGCAGTTCTTC.

V usage is TRBV20-1 and J usage is TRBJ2-7; the D gene is possibly TRBD2 (6 bases). This CDR3 has 14 amino acids. Looked up from germline, CDR1 is DFQATT and CDR2 is SNEGSKA (reference sequence). V lost 5 bases to trimming and J lost 6 bases, with 20 bases between them. The CDR3: CSAPPGLAAGEQYF. The CDR3 DNA sequence: TGCAGTGCTCCTCCGGGCTTAGCGGCGGGCGAGCAGTACTTC.

The V gene is TRBV7-6, the J gene TRBJ1-1; possibly TRBD1 for D (5 bases). Trimming took 1 base from V and 0 from J, leaving 9 bases between them. Germline V gives CDR1 SGHVS, CDR2 FNYEAQ. This CDR3 comprises 15 residues. CDR3 residues: CASSLVGGMNTEAFF. The DNA of the CDR3 is TGTGCCAGCAGCTTAGTGGGGGGGATGAACACTGAAGCTTTCTTT.

The genes are TRBV11-2 and TRBJ2-1; D unclear. The CDR3 loop spans 15 amino acids. V was cut by 5 bases and J by 0 bases, with 11 bases left in between. Looked up from germline, CDR1 is SGHAT and CDR2 is FQNNGV. Here the CDR3 DNA reads TGTGCCAGCAGCCCACTGGAGAGCTCCTACAATGAGCAGTTCTTC. This codes for CASSPLESSYNEQFF. The variable domain in full, with the rest retrieved from reference TRBV11-2 and TRBJ2-1, is EAGVAQSPRYKIIEKRQSVAFWCNPISGHATLYWYQQILGQGPKLLIQFQNNGVVDDSQLPKDRFSAERLKGVDSTLKIQPAKLEDSAVYLCASSPLESSYNEQFFGPGTRLTVL.

The chain's CDR3 is CAISERQPRGYTF. DNA of the CDR3: TGTGCCATCAGTGAAAGACAGCCCAGAGGCTACACCTTC. The chain carries TRBV10-3 and TRBJ1-2; D is possibly TRBD1 (5 bases). The V gene's germline CDR1 is ENHRY and CDR2 SYGVKD. V was clipped by 3 bases and J by 8 bases, with 13 bases between them. The CDR3 length is 13 residues.

The chain carries TRBV20-1 and TRBJ2-5; 8 bases align to TRBD1. The germline V gene has CDR1 DFQATT and CDR2 SNEGSKA (reference sequence). This CDR3 has 14 residues. Written as DNA, the CDR3 is TGCACCTCAATCAGGGGGCTAGATGGCGAGACCCAGTACTTC. Translating gives CTSIRGLDGETQYF.

As concerns this clonotype: A much larger clone sits a single nucleotide away, making a read error possible. The chain combines TRBV7-9 with TRBJ2-5; D is undetermined. This CDR3 has 12 residues. With 2 bases removed from V and 3 bases from J, the gap between germline ends came to 4 bases. Germline V gene sequence: CDR1 SEHNR, CDR2 FQNEAQ (reference sequence). Written as DNA, the CDR3 is TGTGCCAGCAGCTTACAGGAAGAGACCCAGTACTTC. The encoded protein is CASSLQEETQYF. Drawing the rest from reference TRBV7-9 and TRBJ2-5, the complete variable domain is DTGVSQNPRHKITKRGQNVTFRCDPISEHNRLYWYRQTLGQGPEFLTYFQNEAQLEKSRLLSDRFSAERPKGSFSTLEIQRTEQGDSAMYLCASSLQEETQYFGPGTRLLVL.

The CDR3 here is CASSLVQEDEQYF. The CDR3, as DNA: TGTGCCAGCAGTTTAGTCCAGGAGGACGAGCAGTACTTC. This chain links TRBV28 with TRBJ2-7, with D tentatively TRBD2 (5 bases). The CDR3 has 13 amino acids. V was clipped by 2 bases and J by 5 bases, with 10 bases between them. Per germline, CDR1 MDHEN and CDR2 SYDVKM.

This clonotype was counted only a few times. The chain combines TRBV18 with TRBJ2-5; no definite D call. The better agreement between TRBJ2-7 and the DNA end casts doubt on the J call. The CDR3 is 12 amino acids. Germline V gene data show CDR1 as KGHSH and CDR2 as LQKENI. CDR3 nucleotide sequence: TGTGCCAGCTCACCTACTGGGGACGAGCAGTACTTC. It translates to CASSPTGDEQYF.

This sequence joins TRBV20-1 and TRBJ1-4; 10 positions agree with TRBD1. The J segment lost 5 bases and the V segment lost 0 bases, leaving 3 bases of the junction unmatched. CDR3 length: 15 residues. CDR1 is DFQATT, CDR2 SNEGSKA, per germline (reference sequence). CDR3 region: CSARDWDRGNEKLFF. Here the CDR3 DNA reads TGCAGTGCTAGAGATTGGGACAGGGGCAATGAAAAACTGTTTTTT.

The chain carries TRBV15 and TRBJ2-3; 7 bases align to TRBD2. After removal of 0 bases from V and 7 bases from J, the junction contained 10 bases not matched to a gene. CDR1 and CDR2 (germline): LNHNV, YYDKDF (reference sequence). The CDR3 sequence is 16 residues long. This CDR3 is CATSRDPSGIRYTQYF. In DNA, the CDR3 is TGTGCCACCAGCAGAGATCCCAGCGGGATCCGGTATACGCAGTATTTT.

CDR3 region: CASSAKPARGLISHTGELFF. The CDR3 region has the DNA TGTGCCAGCAGCGCAAAACCCGCCAGGGGGCTGATTTCCCACACCGGGGAGCTGTTTTTT. The chain uses TRBV11-2 and TRBJ2-2; 8 bases are a match to TRBD1. Germline CDR1 and CDR2: SGHAT and FQNNGV. CDR3 length equals 20 residues. Trimming removed 5 bases from V and 3 bases from J; junction bases left unmatched: 20.

This clonotype was seen a few times. The chain recombines TRBV12-3 or TRBV12-4 with TRBJ1-2; a weak D match, TRBD1 (6 bases). The CDR3 has 15 amino acids. Trimming shortened V by 3 bases and J by 4 bases, and 15 bases separated the two germline ends. In DNA, the CDR3 is TGTGCCAGCAGTTTGGGGGCAGGAGACTTCTATGGCTACACCTTC. Protein sequence: CASSLGAGDFYGYTF.

The table lists this clonotype with a few counts. The chain carries TRBV11-2 and TRBJ2-1, with TRBD2 matching 12 bases. The germline V gene has CDR1 SGHAT and CDR2 FQNNGV. CDR3 length: 22 residues. V was clipped by 4 bases and J by 0 bases; unmatched bases: 19. This CDR3 is CASSSASSGTSGPTSSYNEQFF. Written as DNA, the CDR3 is TGTGCCAGCAGCTCCGCCTCCTCCGGGACTAGCGGGCCTACTAGCTCCTACAATGAGCAGTTCTTC.

In its sample, this clonotype was seen a few times. The chain employs TRBV4-3 and TRBJ2-7; 8 bases line up with TRBD1. CDR1 is LGHNA and CDR2 is YSLEER in the germline V gene. CDR3 size: 15 residues. Unmatched junction bases numbered 3, after V lost 0 bases and J lost 2 bases. CDR3 amino acids: CASSQDSRGPYEQYF. In DNA form, the CDR3 reads TGCGCCAGCAGCCAAGATTCCAGGGGGCCCTACGAGCAGTACTTC.

This clonotype was counted between two and nine times. The chain has TRBV19 and TRBJ2-4; D perhaps matches TRBD2 (5 bases). CDR1 LNHDA and CDR2 SQIVND come from the germline V gene (reference sequence). Trimming left V 4 bases short and J 4 bases short, with 14 bases between. The CDR3 runs to 15 residues. This CDR3 reads CASSKLTAEKNIQYF. In DNA, the CDR3 is TGTGCCAGTAGTAAGCTTACAGCGGAGAAAAACATTCAGTACTTC. Full variable domain (rest looked up from reference TRBV19 and TRBJ2-4): DGGITQSPKYLFRKEGQNVTLSCEQNLNHDAMYWYRQDPGQGLRLIYYSQIVNDFQKGDIAEGYSVSREKKESFPLTVTSAQKNPTAFYLCASSKLTAEKNIQYFGAGTRLSVL.

A few counts support this clonotype. The rearrangement joins TRBV7-9 to TRBJ2-1; D is possibly TRBD2 (5 bases). There are 16 residues in the CDR3. Germline values: CDR1 SEHNR, CDR2 FQNEAQ (reference sequence). The V and J ends lost 1 base and 5 bases respectively, with 15 bases between them. The CDR3 is CASSLVRGRGHNEQFF. In DNA, the CDR3 is TGTGCCAGCAGCTTAGTGCGAGGGAGAGGGCACAATGAGCAGTTCTTC.

This clonotype was observed a handful of times. J is TRBJ2-3 and V is TRBV20-1; D ambiguous. Germline V gives CDR1 DFQATT, CDR2 SNEGSKA (reference sequence). This CDR3 contains 14 residues. V shed 3 bases and J shed 0 bases, with 10 bases lying between them. DNA for the CDR3: TGCAGTGCTAGGCCCATGACTAGCACAGATACGCAGTATTTT. As protein: CSARPMTSTDTQYF.

There are a few counts of this clonotype. J is TRBJ2-1 and V is TRBV7-2; 13 nucleotides align to TRBD2. Germline assignment: CDR1 SGHTA and CDR2 FQGNSA. CDR3 length equals 15 residues. J lost 7 bases, V lost 4 bases, and 4 bases had no gene match. The CDR3 region is CASSWTSGSGNEQFF. CDR3 DNA: TGTGCCAGCAGCTGGACTAGCGGGAGTGGGAATGAGCAGTTCTTC.

The chain carries TRBV7-9 and TRBJ2-3; D is possibly TRBD2 (5 bases). CDR3 size: 16 residues. The ends were cut back, 5 bases at V and 0 bases at J, with 15 bases in the middle. The germline CDR1 and CDR2 sequences are SEHNR and FQNEAQ (reference sequence). CDR3: CASSTPRSGSTDTQYF. CDR3 nucleotide sequence: TGTGCCAGCAGCACGCCCCGGAGCGGAAGCACAGATACGCAGTATTTT.

This clonotype was seen at least ten times. The V call is TRBV20-1, the J call TRBJ2-5; TRBD1 agrees at 10 bases. Germline CDR1 is DFQATT and CDR2 is SNEGSKA (reference sequence). CDR3 size: 13 residues. J gave up 5 bases and V 3 bases, and 3 bases lay outside the gene matches. The CDR3 is CSARTGGWETQYF. CDR3 DNA: TGCAGTGCTAGGACAGGGGGCTGGGAGACCCAGTACTTC.

A few counts support this clonotype. The chain carries TRBV29-1 and TRBJ2-7, with a possible D match to TRBD1 (6 bases). Trimming removed 6 bases at V and 3 bases at J, with 12 bases between. CDR3 length: 12 residues. Germline V lookup: CDR1 SQVTM, CDR2 ANQGSEA. CDR3 coding DNA: TGCAGCGTGACCAGGGGAGACTACGAGCAGTACTTC. Translating gives CSVTRGDYEQYF.